One sample yielded the 9 T cell receptor beta chains listed below, sequenced in a study of blood T cells in healthy people across ages. Together with a sample-barcoded 5' primer, a J-beta primer mix was included in a second PCR lasting about 6 to 11 cycles. TCRdb processed the 5' RACE reads anew with MiXCR; each CDR3 protein has one entry. Of around 990,000 distinct CDR3 sequences in the sample, 25% were seen once. These data were likewise used in another study, on T cells of mothers and their children.

The source material was blood. Receptors were obtained from a girl aged 2-10 years in good health.

This clonotype was picked up a small number of times. The genes are TRBV7-9 and TRBJ1-1; 12 nucleotides align to TRBD1. With 5 bases clipped from V and 6 bases from J, the junction kept 7 bases outside the gene matches. Germline assignment: CDR1 SEHNR and CDR2 FQNEAQ (reference sequence). This CDR3 contains 15 residues. CDR3 in amino acids: CASSPGTGGPAEAFF. CDR3 DNA: TGTGCCAGCAGCCCCGGGACAGGGGGCCCCGCTGAAGCTTTCTTT.

On this clonotype: A read error may account for a junction end that differs from germline. The CDR3 region is CASSLKRSVSGNGQFF. In DNA form, the CDR3 reads TGTGCCAGCAGCTTAAAAAGGTCGGTGAGTGGCAATGGGCAGTTCTTC. The V and J genes are TRBV7-2 and TRBJ2-5; no clear D. Gene TRBJ2-1 matches the end of the DNA better, so the J call may be wrong. CDR3 length: 16 amino acids. Germline V lookup: CDR1 SGHTA, CDR2 FQGNSA.

This chain links TRBV18 with TRBJ1-2, with a possible D match to TRBD1 (6 bases). Germline assignment: CDR1 KGHSH and CDR2 LQKENI. Deletions cut 0 bases from V and 8 bases from J, with 13 bases between. The CDR3 sequence is 14 residues long. CDR3 amino acids: CASSPPNREGGYTF. CDR3 DNA: TGTGCCAGCTCACCACCGAACAGGGAAGGAGGCTACACCTTC. Combining the CDR3 with reference TRBV18 and TRBJ1-2 gives the whole variable domain NAGVMQNPRHLVRRRGQEARLRCSPMKGHSHVYWYRQLPEEGLKFMVYLQKENIIDESGMPKERFSAEFPKEGPSILRIQQVVRGDSAAYFCASSPPNREGGYTFGSGTRLTVV.

This clonotype came up a few times. The CDR3 nucleotides read TGCAGTGCTAGTCGACCTCTAGCGGGGGGCACCGGGGAGCTGTTTTTT. Translation: CSASRPLAGGTGELFF. The V and J genes are TRBV20-1 and TRBJ2-2, with 11 bases matching TRBD2. V shed 3 bases, J shed 4 bases, and the junction held 7 bases outside the gene matches. CDR3 size: 16 residues. Looked up from germline, CDR1 is DFQATT and CDR2 is SNEGSKA (reference sequence).

This clonotype was observed a few times. J is TRBJ1-4 and V is TRBV7-9; 7 nucleotides agree with TRBD1. V was pared by 4 bases and J by 6 bases, with 8 bases of the junction left unmatched. Germline V lookup: CDR1 SEHNR, CDR2 FQNEAQ (reference sequence). The CDR3 totals 15 residues. CDR3 loop: CASSSLDRTDEKLFF. The DNA for the CDR3 is TGTGCCAGCAGCTCCTTGGACAGGACGGATGAAAAACTGTTTTTT.

V and J are TRBV20-1 and TRBJ2-3; weak D call: TRBD2 (5 bases). This CDR3 has 13 residues. V was pared by 7 bases and J by 2 bases, with 13 bases between. CDR1 DFQATT and CDR2 SNEGSKA come from the germline V gene (reference sequence). The DNA of the CDR3 is TGCAGTGGCGGGCCTCATTTCACAGATACGCAGTATTTT. Its protein is CSGGPHFTDTQYF.

The chain links TRBV6-1 to TRBJ2-3; 13 bases map to TRBD2. The CDR3 length is 15 residues. CDR1 is MNHNS and CDR2 is SASEGT in the germline V gene. The ends lost 4 bases at V and 5 bases at J; junction bases unmatched: 3. The CDR3 nucleotides are TGTGCCAGCAGTGGGACTAGCGGGAGACGAGATACGCAGTATTTT. Translation gives CASSGTSGRRDTQYF.

This sequence joins TRBV7-3 and TRBJ2-1; D is unresolved. Germline assignment: CDR1 SGHTA and CDR2 FQGTGA. V lost 7 bases to trimming and J lost 7 bases, with 14 bases between them. CDR3 length: 13 residues. This CDR3 is CASISIYDNEQFF. For the CDR3, the DNA is TGTGCCAGCATCTCTATTTACGATAATGAGCAGTTCTTC.

This clonotype was counted between two and nine times. The genes are TRBV2 and TRBJ2-5; 9 bases agree with TRBD1. Trimming cost V 8 bases and J 3 bases; bases outside gene matches: 16. Germline assignment: CDR1 SNHLY and CDR2 FYNNEI. The CDR3 has 17 amino acids. CDR3 DNA sequence: TGTGCCAGCGAGGTTGATCAGGACAGGGGTCAAAAAGAGACCCAGTACTTC. Its protein product is CASEVDQDRGQKETQYF.